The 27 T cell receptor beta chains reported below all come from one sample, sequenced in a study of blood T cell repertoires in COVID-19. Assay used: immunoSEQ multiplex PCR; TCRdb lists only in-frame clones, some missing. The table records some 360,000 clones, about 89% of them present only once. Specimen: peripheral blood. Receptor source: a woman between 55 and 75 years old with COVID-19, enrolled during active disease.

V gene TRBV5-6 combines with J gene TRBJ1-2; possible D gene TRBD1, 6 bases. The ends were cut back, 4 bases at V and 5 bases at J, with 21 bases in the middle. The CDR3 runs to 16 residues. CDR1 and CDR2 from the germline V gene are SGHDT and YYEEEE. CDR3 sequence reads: CASSNRIGGRRYGYTF. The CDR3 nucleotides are TGTGCCAGCAGCAACAGGATAGGGGGTCGAAGATATGGCTACACCTTC.

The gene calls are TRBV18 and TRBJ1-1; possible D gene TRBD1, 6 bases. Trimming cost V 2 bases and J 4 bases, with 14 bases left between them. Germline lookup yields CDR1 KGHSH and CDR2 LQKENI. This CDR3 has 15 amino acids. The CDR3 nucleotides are TGTGCCAGCTCACCAACGGGGGGCTCGAGCACTGAAGCTTTCTTT. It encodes CASSPTGGSSTEAFF.

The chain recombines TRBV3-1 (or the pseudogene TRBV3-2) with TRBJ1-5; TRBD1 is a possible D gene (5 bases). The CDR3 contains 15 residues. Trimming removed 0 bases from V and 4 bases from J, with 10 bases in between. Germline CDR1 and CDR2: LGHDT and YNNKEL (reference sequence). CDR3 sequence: CASSQEVAGNQPQHF. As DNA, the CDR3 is TGTGCCAGCAGCCAAGAGGTAGCAGGGAATCAGCCCCAGCATTTT.

The CDR3: CASSSLDRGNEKLFF. As DNA, the CDR3 is TGTGCCAGCAGCTCCTTGGACAGGGGGAATGAAAAACTGTTTTTT. V gene TRBV5-5 combines with J gene TRBJ1-4; 10 nucleotides agree with TRBD1. Trimming took 3 bases from V and 5 from J; bases not matched to a gene: 4. The CDR3 runs to 15 residues. Looked up from germline, CDR1 is SGHKS and CDR2 is YYEKEE (reference sequence).

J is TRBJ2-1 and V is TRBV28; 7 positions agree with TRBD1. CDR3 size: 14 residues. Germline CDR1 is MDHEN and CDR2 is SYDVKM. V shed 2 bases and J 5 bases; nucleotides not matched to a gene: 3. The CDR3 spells CASSLRQGNNEQFF. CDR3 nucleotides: TGTGCCAGCAGTTTAAGACAGGGAAACAATGAGCAGTTCTTC.

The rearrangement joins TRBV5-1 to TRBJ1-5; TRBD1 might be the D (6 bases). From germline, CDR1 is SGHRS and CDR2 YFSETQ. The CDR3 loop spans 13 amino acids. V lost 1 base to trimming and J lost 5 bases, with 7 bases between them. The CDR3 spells CASSLYRDQPQHF. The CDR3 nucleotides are TGCGCCAGCAGCTTGTACAGGGATCAGCCCCAGCATTTT.

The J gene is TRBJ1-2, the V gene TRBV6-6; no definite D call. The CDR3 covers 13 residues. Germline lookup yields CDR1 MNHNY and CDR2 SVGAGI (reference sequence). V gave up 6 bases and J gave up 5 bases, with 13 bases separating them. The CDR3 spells CASSPTGDYGYTF. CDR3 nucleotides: TGTGCCAGCAGCCCCACGGGAGATTATGGCTACACCTTC.

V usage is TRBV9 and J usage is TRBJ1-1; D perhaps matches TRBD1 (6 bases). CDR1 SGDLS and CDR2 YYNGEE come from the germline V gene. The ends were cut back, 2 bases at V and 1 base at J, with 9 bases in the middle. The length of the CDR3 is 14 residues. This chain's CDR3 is CASSVAGENTEAFF. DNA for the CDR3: TGTGCCAGCAGCGTTGCAGGGGAGAACACTGAAGCTTTCTTT.

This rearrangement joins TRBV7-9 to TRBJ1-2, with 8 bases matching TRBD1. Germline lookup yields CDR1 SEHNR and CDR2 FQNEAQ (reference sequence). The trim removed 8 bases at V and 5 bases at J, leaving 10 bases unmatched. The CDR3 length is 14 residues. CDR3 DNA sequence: TGTGCCAGCTCACTTGACAGGGGAGGTTATGGCTACACCTTC. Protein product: CASSLDRGGYGYTF. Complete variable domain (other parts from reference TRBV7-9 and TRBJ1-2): DTGVSQNPRHKITKRGQNVTFRCDPISEHNRLYWYRQTLGQGPEFLTYFQNEAQLEKSRLLSDRFSAERPKGSFSTLEIQRTEQGDSAMYLCASSLDRGGYGYTFGSGTRLTVV.

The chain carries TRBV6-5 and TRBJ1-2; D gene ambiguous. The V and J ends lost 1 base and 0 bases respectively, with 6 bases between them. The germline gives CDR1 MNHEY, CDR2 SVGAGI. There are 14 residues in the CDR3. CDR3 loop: CASSYFQTNYGYTF. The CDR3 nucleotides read TGTGCCAGCAGTTACTTTCAGACTAACTATGGCTACACCTTC.

The CDR3 sequence is CASQKYSYNEQFF. The CDR3 DNA is TGTGCCAGCCAGAAATACTCCTACAATGAGCAGTTCTTC. This chain links TRBV12-3 or TRBV12-4 with TRBJ2-1; D is uncertain. V dropped 8 bases and J dropped 0 bases, with 8 bases sitting between them. The CDR3 is made up of 13 amino acids.

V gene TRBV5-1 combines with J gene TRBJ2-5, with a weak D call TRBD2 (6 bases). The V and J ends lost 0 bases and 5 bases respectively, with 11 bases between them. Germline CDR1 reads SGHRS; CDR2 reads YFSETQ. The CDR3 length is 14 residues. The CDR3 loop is CASSLEAGRETQYF. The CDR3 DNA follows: TGCGCCAGCAGCTTGGAGGCGGGGCGGGAGACCCAGTACTTC.

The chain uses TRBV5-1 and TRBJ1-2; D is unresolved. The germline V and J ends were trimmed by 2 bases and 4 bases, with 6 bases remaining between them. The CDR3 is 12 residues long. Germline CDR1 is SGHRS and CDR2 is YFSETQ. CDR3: CASSLEGYGYTF. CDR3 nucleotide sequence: TGCGCCAGCAGCTTAGAGGGCTATGGCTACACCTTC. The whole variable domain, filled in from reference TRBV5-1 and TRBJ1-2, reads KAGVTQTPRYLIKTRGQQVTLSCSPISGHRSVSWYQQTPGQGLQFLFEYFSETQRNKGNFPGRFSGRQFSNSRSEMNVSTLELGDSALYLCASSLEGYGYTFGSGTRLTVV.

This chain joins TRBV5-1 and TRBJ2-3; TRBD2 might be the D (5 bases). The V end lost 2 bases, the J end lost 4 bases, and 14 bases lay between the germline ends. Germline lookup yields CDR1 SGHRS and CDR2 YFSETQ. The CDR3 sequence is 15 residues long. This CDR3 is CASSLRPSIPDTQYF. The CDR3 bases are TGCGCCAGCAGCTTACGGCCTAGCATCCCAGATACGCAGTATTTT. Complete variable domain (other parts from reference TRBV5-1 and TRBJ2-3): KAGVTQTPRYLIKTRGQQVTLSCSPISGHRSVSWYQQTPGQGLQFLFEYFSETQRNKGNFPGRFSGRQFSNSRSEMNVSTLELGDSALYLCASSLRPSIPDTQYFGPGTRLTVL.

Here the CDR3 reads CATLRTDSGANVLTF. DNA for the CDR3: TGTGCCACCCTCCGGACAGACTCTGGGGCCAACGTCCTGACTTTC. The rearrangement joins TRBV19 to TRBJ2-6, with a tentative D call TRBD1 (6 bases). Germline V lookup: CDR1 LNHDA, CDR2 SQIVND (reference sequence). With 10 bases removed from V and 0 bases from J, the gap between germline ends came to 13 bases. The CDR3 has 15 amino acids.

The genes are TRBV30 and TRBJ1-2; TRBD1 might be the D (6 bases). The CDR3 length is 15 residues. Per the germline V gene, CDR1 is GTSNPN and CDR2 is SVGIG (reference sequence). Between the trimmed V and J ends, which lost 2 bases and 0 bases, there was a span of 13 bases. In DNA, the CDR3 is TGTGCCTGGAGTCGGAACAGGGCGTCTAACTATGGCTACACCTTC. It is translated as CAWSRNRASNYGYTF.

The CDR3 region has the DNA TGTGCCAGCAGCTTCGGACTAGCCGGTGAGACCCAGTACTTC. Residues: CASSFGLAGETQYF. The genes are TRBV7-2 and TRBJ2-5; 8 bases map to TRBD2. The CDR3 is made up of 14 amino acids. Germline loops: CDR1 SGHTA, CDR2 FQGNSA. V lost 3 bases to trimming and J lost 5 bases; unmatched junction nucleotides: 5. The full variable domain, in which reference TRBV7-2 and TRBJ2-5 provide the parts outside the CDR3, is GAGVSQSPSNKVTEKGKDVELRCDPISGHTALYWYRQSLGQGLEFLIYFQGNSAPDKSGLPSDRFSAERTGGSVSTLTIQRTQQEDSAVYLCASSFGLAGETQYFGPGTRLLVL.

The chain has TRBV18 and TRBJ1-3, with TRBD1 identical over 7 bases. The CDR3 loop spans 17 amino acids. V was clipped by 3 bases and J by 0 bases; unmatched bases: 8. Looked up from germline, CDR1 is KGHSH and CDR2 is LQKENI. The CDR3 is CASSPGQGEISGNTIYF. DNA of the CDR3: TGTGCCAGCTCACCGGGGCAGGGGGAAATCTCTGGAAACACCATATATTTT.

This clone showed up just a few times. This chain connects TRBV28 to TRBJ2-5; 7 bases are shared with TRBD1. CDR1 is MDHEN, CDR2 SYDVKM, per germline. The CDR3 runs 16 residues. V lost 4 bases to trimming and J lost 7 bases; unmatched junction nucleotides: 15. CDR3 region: CASSSWTGDELGTQYF. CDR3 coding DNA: TGTGCCAGCAGTTCATGGACAGGAGATGAACTCGGGACCCAGTACTTC.

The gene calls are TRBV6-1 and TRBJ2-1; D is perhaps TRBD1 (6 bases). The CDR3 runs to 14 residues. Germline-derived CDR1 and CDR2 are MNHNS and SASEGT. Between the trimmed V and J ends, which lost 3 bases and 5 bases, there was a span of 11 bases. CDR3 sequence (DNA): TGTGCCAGCAGTGATTCCGGGACAAACAATGAGCAGTTCTTC. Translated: CASSDSGTNNEQFF.

The CDR3 sequence is CASSQDPGLGAIGTGELFF. The CDR3 coding sequence is TGTGCCAGCAGCCAAGACCCCGGGTTGGGGGCTATTGGTACCGGGGAGCTGTTTTTT. The chain links TRBV14 to TRBJ2-2, with D possibly being TRBD1 (6 bases). The V gene lost 0 bases and the J gene lost 5 bases, with 22 bases spanning the gap. The CDR3 extends over 19 amino acids. The V gene's germline CDR1 is SGHDN and CDR2 FVKESK.

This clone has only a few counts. The chain's CDR3 is CASSSSDRAEAFF. The DNA of the CDR3 is TGTGCCAGTAGTTCCTCGGACAGGGCTGAAGCTTTCTTT. V gene TRBV19 combines with J gene TRBJ1-1, with 8 bases aligning to TRBD1. The CDR3 spans 13 residues. V lost 5 bases to trimming and J lost 6 bases; unmatched junction nucleotides: 5. Germline V CDR1 and CDR2: LNHDA, SQIVND (reference sequence).

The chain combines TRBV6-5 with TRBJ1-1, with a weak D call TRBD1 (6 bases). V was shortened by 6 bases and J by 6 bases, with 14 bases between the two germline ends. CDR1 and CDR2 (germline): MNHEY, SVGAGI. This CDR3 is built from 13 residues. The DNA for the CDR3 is TGTGCCAGCAGAGACCCAGGGGACCCTGAAGCTTTCTTT. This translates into CASRDPGDPEAFF.

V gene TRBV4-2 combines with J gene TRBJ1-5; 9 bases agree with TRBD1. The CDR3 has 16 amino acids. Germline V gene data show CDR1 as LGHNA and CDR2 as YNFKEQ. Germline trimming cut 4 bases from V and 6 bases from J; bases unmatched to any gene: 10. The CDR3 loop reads CASSPSPQTGGQPQHF. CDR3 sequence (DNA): TGTGCCAGCAGCCCATCCCCTCAGACAGGGGGTCAGCCCCAGCATTTT.

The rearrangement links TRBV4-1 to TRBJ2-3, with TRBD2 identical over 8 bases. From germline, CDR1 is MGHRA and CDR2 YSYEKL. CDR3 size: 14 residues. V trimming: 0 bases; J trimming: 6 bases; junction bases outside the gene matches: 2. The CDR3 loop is CASSQELAVDTQYF. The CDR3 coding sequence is TGCGCCAGCAGCCAAGAACTAGCGGTGGATACGCAGTATTTT.

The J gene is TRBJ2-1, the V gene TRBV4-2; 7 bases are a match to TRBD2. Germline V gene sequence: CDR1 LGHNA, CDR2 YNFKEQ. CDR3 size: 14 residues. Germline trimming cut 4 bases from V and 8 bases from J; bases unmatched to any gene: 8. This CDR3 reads CASSPLRGTYEQFF. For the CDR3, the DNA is TGTGCCAGCAGCCCCTTGCGGGGGACGTATGAGCAGTTCTTC.

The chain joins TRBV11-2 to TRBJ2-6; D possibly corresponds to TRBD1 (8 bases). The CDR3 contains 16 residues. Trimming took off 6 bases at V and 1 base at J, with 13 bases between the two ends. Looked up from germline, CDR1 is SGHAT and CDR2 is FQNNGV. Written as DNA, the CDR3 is TGTGCCAGCAGAACAGGGGGGGTTTCTGGGGCCAACGTCCTGACTTTC. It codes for CASRTGGVSGANVLTF.